This T cell receptor beta chain emerged from a study of blood T cell repertoires in COVID-19 (dated by TCRdb to the early 2020s). Regarding the complete study: Samples from collaborators originated in the United States, Italy and Spain and spanned both the acute and convalescent phases of COVID-19. Deeply sampled blood TCRbeta repertoires from subjects exposed to, actively infected with, or recovered from COVID-19 were included in the dataset. HLA class I and class II types, where available, came from metadata supplied by the sample provider rather than from assay-based typing. The material from the prospective study consisted of cDNA or gDNA derived from T cells, B-cell-depleted T cells, or PBMCs. The samples were drawn from the first 160 participants of the ongoing ImmuneRACE study and from 1,254 subjects provided by 6 global collaborators. Sample metadata almost always included a de-identified subject ID, COVID-19 status, age in years and sex. The repertoires were made available in a free public database intended to serve as a resource for research on the immune response to SARS-CoV-2. Results the study describes overall, beyond this receptor: How much clinical and demographic metadata was included differed by source and by participant, and the metadata was provided uncurated.

In the case of this clone: This clone's antigen is unknown. Base qualities are not provided; no much larger clone lies one nucleotide away.

The immunoSEQ Assay, a bias-controlled multiplex PCR, was used to amplify TCRbeta CDR3 regions from genomic DNA. Per the authors' processing: Nucleated cell counts per sample were estimated from amplification of reference gene primers within the assay. Sequence reads were collapsed and filtered to measure the absolute abundance of every unique TCRbeta CDR3 rearrangement. For each sample, productive Simpson clonality was calculated as the square root of Simpson's diversity index across productive rearrangements. This immuneACCESS table, as held by TCRdb, lists in-frame sequences with V and J called but not all clones. Of the missing ones, under half trace to an unresolved V gene in checked studies; the others have no known cause. V, J and clone size are those of that table, while D and trimming were read from the DNA. The sample yields 270,000 or so clones; over 75% were counted once. The ten largest make up 8% to 9.5% of the sample.

Collaborating institutions collected whole blood in K2EDTA tubes following their own protocols. For TCRbeta analysis, collaborators shipped samples as frozen whole blood, isolated PBMCs, or DNA extracted from either of those sample types. The CDR3 covers 13 residues, taking in both the cysteine and the phenylalanine. CDR3 DNA only is kept here, 39 bases in frame from base 1. V drops 1 base and J drops 7 bases, leaving 8 bases in between. CDR1 and CDR2 were assigned from the germline V gene as MDHEN and SYDVKM. This sequence originates from a human donor in a cohort sampled during active COVID-19. The V gene is TRBV28 and the J gene is TRBJ2-1; confidence is insufficient to name the D gene. The sequenced sample was peripheral blood. The CDR3 region reads CASSLFVNNEQFF. The DNA reads as follows: TGTGCCAGCAGTTTATTTGTCAATAATGAGCAGTTCTTC.